Detailed here is one TCR beta chain. Original data processing: Amplified reference gene primers provided the basis for estimating nucleated cell counts. Measured with immunoSEQ multiplex PCR; TCRdb has only the in-frame clones, and not every one. That table gives V, J and clone size, and the DNA gave D and trimming. The data hold around 50,000 clones, with 70% to 90% observed a single time. The V and J ends lost 6 bases and 2 bases respectively, with 10 bases between them. Germline lookup yields CDR1 SNHLY and CDR2 FYNNEI. This CDR3 has 13 amino acids. This sample was taken from a study of blood T cell repertoires in COVID-19. Whole-study context: Material from acute and convalescent COVID-19 was sourced from the United States, Italy and Spain. PBMCs, B-cell-depleted T cells, or T cells were the source of the cDNA or gDNA that made up the material.

The sequenced material came from peripheral blood. The receptor was isolated from a man aged 55 to 70 with acute or convalescent COVID-19. The V call is TRBV2, the J call TRBJ1-2; D might be TRBD1 (6 bases). CDR3 DNA: TGTGCCAGCAGCCCAGGGGCCAACTATGGCTACACCTTC. Residues: CASSPGANYGYTF.